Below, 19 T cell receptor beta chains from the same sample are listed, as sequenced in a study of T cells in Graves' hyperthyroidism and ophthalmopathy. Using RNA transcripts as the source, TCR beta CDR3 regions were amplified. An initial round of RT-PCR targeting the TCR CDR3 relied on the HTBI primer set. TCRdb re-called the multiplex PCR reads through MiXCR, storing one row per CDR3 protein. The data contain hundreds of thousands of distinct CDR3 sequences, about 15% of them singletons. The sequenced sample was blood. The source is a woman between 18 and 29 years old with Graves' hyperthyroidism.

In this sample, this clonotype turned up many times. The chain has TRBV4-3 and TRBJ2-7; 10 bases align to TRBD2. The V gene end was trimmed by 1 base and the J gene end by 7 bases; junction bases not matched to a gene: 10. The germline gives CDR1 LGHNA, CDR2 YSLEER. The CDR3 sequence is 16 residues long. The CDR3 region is CASSQATAGGPREQYF. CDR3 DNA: TGCGCCAGCAGCCAAGCAACAGCGGGAGGGCCGCGAGAGCAGTACTTC.

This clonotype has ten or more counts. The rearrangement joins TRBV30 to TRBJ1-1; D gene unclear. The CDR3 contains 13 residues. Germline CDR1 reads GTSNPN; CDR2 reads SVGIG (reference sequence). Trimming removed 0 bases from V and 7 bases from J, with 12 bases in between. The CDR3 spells CAWSVGSQFEAFF. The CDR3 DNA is TGTGCCTGGAGTGTAGGATCCCAGTTTGAAGCTTTCTTT.

The chain's CDR3 is CSARQDRAFEKLFF. The CDR3 nucleotides are TGCAGTGCTAGACAGGACAGGGCGTTTGAAAAACTGTTTTTT. The rearrangement joins TRBV20-1 to TRBJ1-4, with 8 bases identical to TRBD1. J lost 7 bases, V lost 2 bases, and 6 bases had no gene match. Per germline, CDR1 DFQATT and CDR2 SNEGSKA (reference sequence). The CDR3 runs to 14 residues.

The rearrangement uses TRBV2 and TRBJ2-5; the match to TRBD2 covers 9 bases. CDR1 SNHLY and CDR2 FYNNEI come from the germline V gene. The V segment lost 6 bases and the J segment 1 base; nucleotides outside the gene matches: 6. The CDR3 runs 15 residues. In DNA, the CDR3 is TGTGCCAGCAGACTACTAGCGGGCGTCCAAGAGACCCAGTACTTC. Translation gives CASRLLAGVQETQYF. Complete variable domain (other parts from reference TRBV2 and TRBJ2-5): EPEVTQTPSHQVTQMGQEVILRCVPISNHLYFYWYRQILGQKVEFLVSFYNNEISEKSEIFDDQFSVERPDGSNFTLKIRSTKLEDSAMYFCASRLLAGVQETQYFGPGTRLLVL.

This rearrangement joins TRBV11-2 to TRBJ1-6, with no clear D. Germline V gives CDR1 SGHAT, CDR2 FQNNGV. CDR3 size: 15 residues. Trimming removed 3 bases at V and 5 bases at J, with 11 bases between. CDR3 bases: TGTGCCAGCAGCTTCGGAAGTGAAGATAATTCACCCCTCCACTTT. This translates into CASSFGSEDNSPLHF.

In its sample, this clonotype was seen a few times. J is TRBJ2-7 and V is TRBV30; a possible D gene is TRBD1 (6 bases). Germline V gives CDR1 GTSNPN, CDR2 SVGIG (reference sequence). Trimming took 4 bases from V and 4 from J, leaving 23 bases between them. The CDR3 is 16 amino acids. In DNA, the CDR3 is TGTGCCTGGACCAGGAGTGGGACACCGGCTTGGTACGAGCAGTACTTC. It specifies CAWTRSGTPAWYEQYF.

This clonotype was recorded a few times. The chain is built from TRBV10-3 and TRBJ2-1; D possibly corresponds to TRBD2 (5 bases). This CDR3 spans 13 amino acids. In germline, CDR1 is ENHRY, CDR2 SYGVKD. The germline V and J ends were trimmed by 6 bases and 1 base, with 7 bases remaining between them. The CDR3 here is CAISTSSYNEQFF. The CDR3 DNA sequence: TGTGCCATCAGCACTAGTTCCTACAATGAGCAGTTCTTC.

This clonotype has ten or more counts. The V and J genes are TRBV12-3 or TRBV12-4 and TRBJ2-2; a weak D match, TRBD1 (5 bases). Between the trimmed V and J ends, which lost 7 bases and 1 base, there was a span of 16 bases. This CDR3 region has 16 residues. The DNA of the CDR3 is TGTGCCAGCACCTCCCAGGGCAGTGGGAACACCGGGGAGCTGTTTTTT. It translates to CASTSQGSGNTGELFF.

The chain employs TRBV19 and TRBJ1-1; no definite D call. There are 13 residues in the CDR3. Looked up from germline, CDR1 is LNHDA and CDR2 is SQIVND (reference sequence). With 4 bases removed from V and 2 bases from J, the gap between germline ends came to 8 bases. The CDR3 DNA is TGTGCCAGTAGTAAACAGCCTAACACTGAAGCTTTCTTT. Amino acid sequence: CASSKQPNTEAFF.

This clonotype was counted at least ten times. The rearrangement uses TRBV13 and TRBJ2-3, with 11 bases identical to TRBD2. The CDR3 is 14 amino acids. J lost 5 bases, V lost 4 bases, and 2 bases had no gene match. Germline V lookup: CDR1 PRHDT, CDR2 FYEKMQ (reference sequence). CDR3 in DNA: TGTGCCAGCAGCTCCGGACTAGCGGGAGATACGCAGTATTTT. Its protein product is CASSSGLAGDTQYF.

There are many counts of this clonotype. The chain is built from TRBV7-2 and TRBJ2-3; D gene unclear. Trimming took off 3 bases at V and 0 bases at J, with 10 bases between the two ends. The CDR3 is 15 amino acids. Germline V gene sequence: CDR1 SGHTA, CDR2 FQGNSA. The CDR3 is CASSFDLTSTDTQYF. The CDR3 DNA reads TGTGCCAGCAGCTTTGACTTGACTAGCACAGATACGCAGTATTTT.

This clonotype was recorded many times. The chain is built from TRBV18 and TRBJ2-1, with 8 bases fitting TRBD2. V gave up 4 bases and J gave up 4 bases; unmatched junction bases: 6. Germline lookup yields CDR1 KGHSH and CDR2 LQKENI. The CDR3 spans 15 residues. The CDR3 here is CASSLRSGSYNEQFF. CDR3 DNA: TGTGCCAGCTCACTAAGAAGCGGGAGTTACAATGAGCAGTTCTTC. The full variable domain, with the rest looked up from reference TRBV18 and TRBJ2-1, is NAGVMQNPRHLVRRRGQEARLRCSPMKGHSHVYWYRQLPEEGLKFMVYLQKENIIDESGMPKERFSAEFPKEGPSILRIQQVVRGDSAAYFCASSLRSGSYNEQFFGPGTRLTVL.

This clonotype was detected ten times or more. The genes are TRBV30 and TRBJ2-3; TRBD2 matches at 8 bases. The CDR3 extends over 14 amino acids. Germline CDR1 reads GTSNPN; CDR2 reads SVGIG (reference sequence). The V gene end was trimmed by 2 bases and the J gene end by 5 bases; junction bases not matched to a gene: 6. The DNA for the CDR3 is TGTGCCTGGAGTCCTCACAGCGGGGGAGATACGCAGTATTTT. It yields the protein CAWSPHSGGDTQYF.

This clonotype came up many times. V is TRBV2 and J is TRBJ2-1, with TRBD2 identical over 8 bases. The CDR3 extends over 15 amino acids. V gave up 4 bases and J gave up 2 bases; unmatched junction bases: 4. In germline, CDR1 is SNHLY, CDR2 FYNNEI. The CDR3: CASSVSGGAYNEQFF. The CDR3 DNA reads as TGTGCCAGCAGTGTCTCGGGAGGGGCCTACAATGAGCAGTTCTTC. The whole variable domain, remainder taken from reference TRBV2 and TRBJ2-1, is EPEVTQTPSHQVTQMGQEVILRCVPISNHLYFYWYRQILGQKVEFLVSFYNNEISEKSEIFDDQFSVERPDGSNFTLKIRSTKLEDSAMYFCASSVSGGAYNEQFFGPGTRLTVL.

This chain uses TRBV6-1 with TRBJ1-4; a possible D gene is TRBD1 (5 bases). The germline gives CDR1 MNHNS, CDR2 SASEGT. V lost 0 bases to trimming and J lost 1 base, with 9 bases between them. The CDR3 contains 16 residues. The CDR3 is CASSEAWGVTNEKLFF. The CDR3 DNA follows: TGTGCCAGCAGTGAAGCATGGGGCGTAACTAATGAAAAACTGTTTTTT.

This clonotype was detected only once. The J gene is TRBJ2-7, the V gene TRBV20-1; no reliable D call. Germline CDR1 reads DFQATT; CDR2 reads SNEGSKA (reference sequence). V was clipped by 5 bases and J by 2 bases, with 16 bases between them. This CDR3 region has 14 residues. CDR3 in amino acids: CSASPRSRPYEQYF. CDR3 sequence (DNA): TGCAGTGCTTCCCCTCGAAGCAGACCCTACGAGCAGTACTTC.

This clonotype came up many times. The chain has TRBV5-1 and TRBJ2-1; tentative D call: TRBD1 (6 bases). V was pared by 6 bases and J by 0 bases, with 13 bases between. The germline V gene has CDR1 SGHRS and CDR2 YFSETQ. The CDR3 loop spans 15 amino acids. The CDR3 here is CASTHDRSSYNEQFF. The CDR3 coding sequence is TGCGCCAGCACCCATGACAGGAGCTCCTACAATGAGCAGTTCTTC.

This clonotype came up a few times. CDR3 residues: CASILAGTKQFF. CDR3 nucleotides: TGTGCCAGCATACTAGCGGGAACCAAGCAGTTCTTC. The rearrangement links TRBV2 to TRBJ2-1, with 10 positions matching TRBD2. Germline lookup yields CDR1 SNHLY and CDR2 FYNNEI. V shed 7 bases and J 11 bases; nucleotides not matched to a gene: 5. The CDR3 sequence is 12 residues long.

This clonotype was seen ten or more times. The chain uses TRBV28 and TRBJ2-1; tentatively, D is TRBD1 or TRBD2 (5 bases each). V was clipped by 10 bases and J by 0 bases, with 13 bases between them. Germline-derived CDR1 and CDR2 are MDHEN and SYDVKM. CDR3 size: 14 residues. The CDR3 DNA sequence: TGTGCCACCAGAGGGGCCTACTCCTACAATGAGCAGTTCTTC. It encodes CATRGAYSYNEQFF.